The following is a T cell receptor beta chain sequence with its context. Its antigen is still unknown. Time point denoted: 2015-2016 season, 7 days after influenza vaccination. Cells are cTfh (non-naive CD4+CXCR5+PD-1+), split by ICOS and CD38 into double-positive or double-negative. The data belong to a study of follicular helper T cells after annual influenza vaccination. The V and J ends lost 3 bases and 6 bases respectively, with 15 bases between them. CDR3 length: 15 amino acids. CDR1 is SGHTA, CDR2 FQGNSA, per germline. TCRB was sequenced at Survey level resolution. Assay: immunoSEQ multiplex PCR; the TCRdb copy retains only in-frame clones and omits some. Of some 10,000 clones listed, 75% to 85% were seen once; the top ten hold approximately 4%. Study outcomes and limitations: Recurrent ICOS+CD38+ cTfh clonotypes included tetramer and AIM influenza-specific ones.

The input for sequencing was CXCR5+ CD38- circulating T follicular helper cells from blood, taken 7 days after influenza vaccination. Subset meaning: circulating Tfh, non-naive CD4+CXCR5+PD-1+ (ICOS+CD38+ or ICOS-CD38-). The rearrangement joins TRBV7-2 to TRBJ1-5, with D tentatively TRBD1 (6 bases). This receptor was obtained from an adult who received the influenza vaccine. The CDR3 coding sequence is TGTGCCAGCAGCTTTGGGGGGGCGACAGGTCAGCCCCAGCATTTT. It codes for CASSFGGATGQPQHF.